The 29 T cell receptor beta chains reported below all come from one sample, sequenced in a study of blood T cell repertoires in COVID-19. Data came from immunoSEQ multiplex PCR; TCRdb stores just in-frame clones and leaves some out. The sample lists about 140,000 clones, approximately 86% occurring once. The specimen sequenced was peripheral blood. The receptor source for this set is an older woman with acute or convalescent COVID-19.

The chain recombines TRBV7-2 with TRBJ1-1, with 8 bases that match TRBD1. The CDR3 has 15 amino acids. The trim removed 4 bases at V and 5 bases at J, leaving 9 bases unmatched. Germline loops: CDR1 SGHTA, CDR2 FQGNSA. CDR3 sequence (DNA): TGTGCCAGCAGCTCCTTGGACAGGGCGGGGACTGAAGCTTTCTTT. Translated: CASSSLDRAGTEAFF. The full variable domain, completed using reference TRBV7-2 and TRBJ1-1, is GAGVSQSPSNKVTEKGKDVELRCDPISGHTALYWYRQSLGQGLEFLIYFQGNSAPDKSGLPSDRFSAERTGGSVSTLTIQRTQQEDSAVYLCASSSLDRAGTEAFFGQGTRLTVV.

The V and J genes are TRBV7-2 and TRBJ1-2; 7 bases align to TRBD1. This CDR3 has 15 amino acids. The V and J ends lost 5 bases and 8 bases, in that order; junction bases with no gene match: 14. CDR1 is SGHTA, CDR2 FQGNSA, per germline. CDR3 sequence: CASSPQQGRRDGYTF. DNA for the CDR3: TGTGCCAGCAGCCCCCAACAGGGGCGTAGAGACGGCTACACCTTC.

The chain carries TRBV10-3 and TRBJ1-5, with 9 bases matching TRBD1. The CDR3 has 14 residues. J gave up 2 bases and V 6 bases, and 2 bases lay outside the gene matches. Germline V lookup: CDR1 ENHRY, CDR2 SYGVKD. The CDR3 sequence: CAIRQGAGNQPQHF. The CDR3 DNA is TGTGCCATCAGACAGGGGGCGGGCAATCAGCCCCAGCATTTT.

The J gene is TRBJ1-6, the V gene TRBV7-2; D is possibly TRBD1 (5 bases). Germline CDR1 is SGHTA and CDR2 is FQGNSA. V gave up 1 base and J gave up 3 bases, with 13 bases separating them. This CDR3 has 17 amino acids. CDR3 sequence (DNA): TGTGCCAGCAGCTTAGTCCCAGGGATTATCTATAATTCACCCCTCCACTTT. This codes for CASSLVPGIIYNSPLHF.

The chain combines TRBV4-1 with TRBJ2-1; 16 positions agree with TRBD2. The CDR3 extends over 19 amino acids. Germline trimming cut 4 bases from V and 0 bases from J; bases unmatched to any gene: 6. In germline, CDR1 is MGHRA, CDR2 YSYEKL. The CDR3 sequence: CASSRTGTSGGASYNEQFF. CDR3 bases: TGCGCCAGCAGCCGGACCGGGACTAGCGGGGGGGCCTCCTACAATGAGCAGTTCTTC.

V is TRBV4-3 and J is TRBJ2-3; no clear D. The V end lost 0 bases, the J end lost 0 bases, and 10 bases lay between the germline ends. CDR1 and CDR2 from the germline V gene are LGHNA and YSLEER. The CDR3 is made up of 16 amino acids. The CDR3 DNA reads as TGCGCCAGCAGCCAAGATCTTCGTCTGAGCACAGATACGCAGTATTTT. It encodes CASSQDLRLSTDTQYF.

The rearrangement uses TRBV6-5 and TRBJ1-1, with D uncertain. Germline CDR1 and CDR2: MNHEY and SVGAGI. Trimming took off 6 bases at V and 6 bases at J, with 5 bases between the two ends. The CDR3 extends over 10 amino acids. The CDR3 reads CASSSSEAFF. Here the CDR3 DNA reads TGTGCCAGCAGCTCCTCTGAAGCTTTCTTT.

This sequence joins TRBV7-3 and TRBJ2-1; 11 bases agree with TRBD2. Trimming removed 2 bases from V and 6 bases from J; junction bases left unmatched: 3. CDR1 is SGHTA, CDR2 FQGTGA, per germline. This CDR3 contains 15 residues. The CDR3 reads CASSLASGGFNEQFF. DNA of the CDR3: TGTGCCAGCAGCTTAGCTAGCGGGGGGTTCAATGAGCAGTTCTTC.

The chain joins TRBV4-3 to TRBJ1-4, with 7 bases lining up with TRBD1. The germline CDR1 and CDR2 sequences are LGHNA and YSLEER. The CDR3 extends over 15 amino acids. Unmatched junction bases numbered 6, after V lost 0 bases and J lost 8 bases. The CDR3 DNA reads TGCGCCAGCAGCCAAGATTTAGGGGGCGAGGAAAAACTGTTTTTT. It specifies CASSQDLGGEEKLFF.

The J gene is TRBJ2-5, the V gene TRBV6-1, with 9 bases aligning to TRBD1. The CDR3 is made up of 17 amino acids. V lost 3 bases to trimming and J lost 5 bases; unmatched junction nucleotides: 13. CDR1 and CDR2 (germline): MNHNS, SASEGT. The CDR3 is CASSDSRGQGFWETQYF. The DNA for the CDR3 is TGTGCCAGCAGTGATAGTAGGGGACAGGGATTTTGGGAGACCCAGTACTTC.

The rearrangement joins TRBV28 to TRBJ1-2; D is unresolved. The CDR3 runs 12 residues. CDR1 and CDR2 from the germline V gene are MDHEN and SYDVKM. V dropped 4 bases and J dropped 7 bases, with 10 bases sitting between them. CDR3: CASSSGTAGYTF. The CDR3, as DNA: TGTGCCAGCAGTTCCGGTACCGCTGGCTACACCTTC.

The V and J genes are TRBV28 and TRBJ1-2, with 8 bases aligning to TRBD1. Germline V lookup: CDR1 MDHEN, CDR2 SYDVKM. V was pared by 2 bases and J by 4 bases, with 3 bases of the junction left unmatched. The CDR3 sequence is 14 residues long. The DNA of the CDR3 is TGTGCCAGCAGTTTAGCCGACAGGGGCTATGGCTACACCTTC. This encodes CASSLADRGYGYTF.

J is TRBJ1-5 and V is TRBV28; possibly TRBD1 for D (6 bases). The CDR3 is 17 residues long. Germline V gene sequence: CDR1 MDHEN, CDR2 SYDVKM. Trimming took off 6 bases at V and 1 base at J, with 19 bases between the two ends. The CDR3 DNA reads TGTGCCAGCAGCTTCACCCTGGGGGCGTGGAGCAATCAGCCCCAGCATTTT. The encoded protein is CASSFTLGAWSNQPQHF.

The chain is built from TRBV9 and TRBJ2-5, with 11 bases fitting TRBD2. The J segment lost 2 bases and the V segment lost 4 bases, leaving 13 bases of the junction unmatched. Germline V gives CDR1 SGDLS, CDR2 YYNGEE. The CDR3 runs 18 residues. The CDR3 nucleotides are TGTGCCAGCAGCCGCAGTAGAACTAGCGGGGGAACGCAAGAGACCCAGTACTTC. It specifies CASSRSRTSGGTQETQYF.

The chain is built from TRBV5-3 and TRBJ1-3; D may be TRBD1 (5 bases). TRBV5-3 falls under the ORF class, with uncertain function. Deletions cut 0 bases from V and 8 bases from J, with 30 bases between. The CDR3 is 20 residues long. CDR3 coding DNA: TGTGCCAGAAGCTTGGCCACGGGGGATTCAGACGAAGACCTGGGGGACACCATATATTTT. Its translation is CARSLATGDSDEDLGDTIYF.

The chain recombines TRBV21-1 with TRBJ1-5. TRBV21-1 represents a pseudogene. This CDR3 is built from 19 residues. CDR3 sequence (DNA): TGTGCCAGCAGCAAAAGATCGGATGGCAGGAGGAATGGCAATCAGCCCCAGCATTTT. Translating gives CASSKRSDGRRNGNQPQHF.

The CDR3 here is CASRTGQTHGYTF. Written as DNA, the CDR3 is TGTGCCAGCAGAACCGGACAGACCCATGGCTACACCTTC. This chain joins TRBV28 and TRBJ1-2; a weak D match, TRBD1 (6 bases). Trimming shortened V by 6 bases and J by 6 bases, and 14 bases separated the two germline ends. CDR3 length: 13 amino acids. CDR1 is MDHEN, CDR2 SYDVKM, per germline.

The chain links TRBV30 to TRBJ2-7, with 8 bases aligning to TRBD1. CDR1 is GTSNPN and CDR2 is SVGIG in the germline V gene (reference sequence). J lost 6 bases, V lost 8 bases, and 9 bases had no gene match. The CDR3 is made up of 12 amino acids. The CDR3 nucleotides are TGTGCCGCCTCCGGGACAGGTTTCGAGCAGTACTTC. Protein: CAASGTGFEQYF.

The rearrangement uses TRBV6-5 and TRBJ1-2, with TRBD1 identical over 7 bases. CDR3 length: 14 residues. Trimming at V came to 6 bases and at J to 1 base, leaving 5 bases not matched to a gene. Germline V CDR1 and CDR2: MNHEY, SVGAGI. CDR3 nucleotides: TGTGCCAGCAGAACTAACAGGGGTAACTATGGCTACACCTTC. Translating it yields CASRTNRGNYGYTF.

The V call is TRBV4-1, the J call TRBJ1-6; TRBD1 agrees at 7 bases. Per the germline V gene, CDR1 is MGHRA and CDR2 is YSYEKL. This CDR3 has 16 amino acids. V lost 2 bases, J lost 7 bases, and 8 bases stayed unmatched. CDR3 nucleotide sequence: TGCGCCAGCAGCCAACCAAGACAGGGTGGAAATTCACCCCTCCACTTT. It translates to CASSQPRQGGNSPLHF.

The rearrangement links TRBV5-6 to TRBJ2-7; 11 bases map to TRBD1. Per the germline V gene, CDR1 is SGHDT and CDR2 is YYEEEE. After removal of 5 bases from V and 0 bases from J, the junction contained 7 bases not matched to a gene. The CDR3 loop spans 16 amino acids. CDR3 amino acids: CASSPGTGGYSYEQYF. CDR3 in DNA: TGTGCCAGCAGTCCCGGGACAGGGGGTTACTCCTACGAGCAGTACTTC.

The chain recombines TRBV29-1 with TRBJ2-5; tentatively, D is TRBD1 (5 bases). CDR3 size: 12 residues. Germline CDR1 and CDR2: SQVTM and ANQGSEA. With 3 bases removed from V and 5 bases from J, the gap between germline ends came to 10 bases. The CDR3 loop reads CSVDMQGETQYF. In nucleotides, the CDR3 is TGCAGCGTTGATATGCAGGGTGAGACCCAGTACTTC.

The rearrangement links TRBV5-1 to TRBJ1-3; maybe TRBD1 (5 bases). Between the trimmed V and J ends, which lost 2 bases and 0 bases, there was a span of 12 bases. The CDR3 has 16 amino acids. Per the germline V gene, CDR1 is SGHRS and CDR2 is YFSETQ. The CDR3 sequence: CASSLQVASSGNTIYF. The CDR3 nucleotides read TGCGCCAGCAGCTTACAGGTCGCGAGCTCTGGAAACACCATATATTTT.

This clone was picked up a small number of times. This sequence joins TRBV9 and TRBJ2-1, with 8 bases fitting TRBD2. Germline CDR1 is SGDLS and CDR2 is YYNGEE. The CDR3 consists of 13 residues. V lost 4 bases, J lost 6 bases, and 3 bases stayed unmatched. CDR3 nucleotide sequence: TGTGCCAGCAGCTCGGGGGGGCGCAATGAGCAGTTCTTC. Protein product: CASSSGGRNEQFF.

The chain links TRBV7-9 to TRBJ1-1; tentatively, D is TRBD1 (6 bases). Looked up from germline, CDR1 is SEHNR and CDR2 is FQNEAQ (reference sequence). Trimming removed 4 bases at V and 0 bases at J, with 15 bases between. The CDR3 length is 16 residues. The CDR3 reads CASSSPRGNMNTEAFF. CDR3 sequence (DNA): TGTGCCAGCAGCTCCCCCAGGGGCAATATGAACACTGAAGCTTTCTTT.

The chain employs TRBV28 and TRBJ1-5; TRBD1 might be the D (5 bases). This CDR3 is built from 15 residues. The V gene lost 5 bases and the J gene lost 9 bases, with 20 bases spanning the gap. The germline gives CDR1 MDHEN, CDR2 SYDVKM. The CDR3 loop reads CASSPPGTAIWPQHF. The CDR3 DNA is TGTGCCAGCAGTCCCCCCGGGACTGCGATTTGGCCCCAGCATTTT.

The rearrangement links TRBV24-1 to TRBJ2-3; 12 bases are shared with TRBD2. CDR1 is KGHDR and CDR2 is SFDVKD in the germline V gene. Unmatched junction bases numbered 10, after V lost 4 bases and J lost 6 bases. This CDR3 contains 17 residues. CDR3 sequence (DNA): TGTGCCACCAGTGACCCTGAGCCTAGCGGGGGGGCGGATACGCAGTATTTT. Encoded protein: CATSDPEPSGGADTQYF.

A single count supports this clone. Other nucleotide sequences from this sample produce the same CDR3. The CDR3 region has the DNA TGTGCCAGCAGCGCCGGACAGGGCCCAGATACGCAGTATTTT. Its protein is CASSAGQGPDTQYF. The chain recombines TRBV9 with TRBJ2-3; 8 nucleotides match TRBD1. V trimming: 3 bases; J trimming: 4 bases; junction bases outside the gene matches: 4. The germline V gene has CDR1 SGDLS and CDR2 YYNGEE. This CDR3 is built from 14 residues. The full variable domain, with the rest looked up from reference TRBV9 and TRBJ2-3, is DSGVTQTPKHLITATGQRVTLRCSPRSGDLSVYWYQQSLDQGLQFLIQYYNGEERAKGNILERFSAQQFPDLHSELNLSSLELGDSALYFCASSAGQGPDTQYFGPGTRLTVL.

The chain recombines TRBV7-3 with TRBJ2-3, with a weak D call TRBD2 (6 bases). CDR1 and CDR2 from the germline V gene are SGHTA and FQGTGA. V was pared by 2 bases and J by 0 bases, with 9 bases between. The CDR3 is 15 residues long. CDR3 residues: CASSLEGTSTDTQYF. The CDR3 DNA is TGTGCCAGCAGCTTAGAGGGGACTAGCACAGATACGCAGTATTTT.